This record looks at one T cell receptor (beta chain) sequence and its context. This entry comes from a study of blood T cell repertoires in COVID-19. TCRdb keeps only in-frame clones here, not all; method: immunoSEQ multiplex PCR. The profile shows about 210,000 clones, approximately 82% of them singletons. The CDR3 contains 15 residues. Germline lookup yields CDR1 SGHVS and CDR2 FNYEAQ. Between the trimmed V and J ends, which lost 1 base and 2 bases, there was a span of 12 bases. Sequenced: peripheral blood. This chain links TRBV7-6 with TRBJ2-7, with D possibly being TRBD1 (5 bases). This sequence originates from a woman aged 50 to 60 with acute or convalescent COVID-19. CDR3 in amino acids: CASSLVGAATYEQYF. The CDR3 region has the DNA TGTGCCAGCAGCTTAGTAGGGGCAGCGACCTACGAGCAGTACTTC.